These 14 T cell receptor beta chains originate from one sample sequenced in a study of T-cell reconstitution after alpha-beta-depleted transplantation in children. Unique molecular identifiers were used in preparing the TCRbeta library. A single record per CDR3 protein comes from TCRdb applying MiXCR to the PCR reads. The sample includes 90,000 to 100,000 distinct CDR3 sequences, around 22% of them seen just once. Sequences were derived from PBMCs, sampled before TCRalphabeta/CD19-depleted stem cell transplant. The receptors shown here come from a boy aged 2 to 10 with acute lymphoblastic leukemia, due to receive a stem cell transplant.

This clonotype was found many times. CDR3 region: CASSQDSRTTGELFF. The CDR3 DNA follows: TGTGCCAGCAGCCAGGACAGCCGAACGACCGGGGAGCTGTTTTTT. V is TRBV5-5 and J is TRBJ2-2; maybe TRBD1 (6 bases). The CDR3 sequence is 15 residues long. Trimming stripped 4 bases from V and 5 bases from J, with 15 bases between. Germline lookup yields CDR1 SGHKS and CDR2 YYEKEE (reference sequence).

This clonotype turned up a few times. The chain joins TRBV7-2 to TRBJ1-2; the match to TRBD1 covers 9 bases. The germline V gene has CDR1 SGHTA and CDR2 FQGNSA. The length of the CDR3 is 15 residues. The V gene end was trimmed by 4 bases and the J gene end by 5 bases; junction bases not matched to a gene: 8. The CDR3 DNA reads TGTGCCAGCAGCTCCTCTATAGGGACAGGGTATGGCTACACCTTC. It translates to CASSSSIGTGYGYTF.

The sample holds a few counts of this clonotype. V usage is TRBV6-4 and J usage is TRBJ2-3; 9 bases agree with TRBD1. Unmatched junction bases numbered 0, after V lost 3 bases and J lost 2 bases. The CDR3 has 14 amino acids. Germline loops: CDR1 MRHNA, CDR2 SNTAGT. CDR3 amino acids: CASSEQGATDTQYF. The CDR3 DNA reads TGTGCCAGCAGTGAACAGGGGGCCACAGATACGCAGTATTTT.

In this sample, this clonotype turned up a few times. The chain is built from TRBV28 and TRBJ2-1; unclear D gene. CDR3 length equals 14 residues. Trimming took off 4 bases at V and 7 bases at J, with 14 bases between the two ends. The germline CDR1 and CDR2 sequences are MDHEN and SYDVKM. The CDR3 DNA is TGTGCCAGCAGTTCCCCGATTACAAGAAATGAGCAGTTCTTC. This translates into CASSSPITRNEQFF.

The chain couples TRBV7-2 to TRBJ1-6; a possible D gene is TRBD1 (5 bases). The CDR3 covers 12 residues. The germline V gene encodes CDR1 SGHTA and CDR2 FQGNSA. Trimming took off 1 base at V and 13 bases at J, with 8 bases between the two ends. CDR3 DNA sequence: TGTGCCAGCAGCTTAGGGGGGTCTCCCCTCCACTTT. The encoded protein is CASSLGGSPLHF.

The V gene is TRBV5-4, the J gene TRBJ2-5; D is possibly TRBD1 (5 bases). In germline, CDR1 is SGHNT, CDR2 YYREEE (reference sequence). With 4 bases removed from V and 4 bases from J, the gap between germline ends came to 11 bases. The CDR3 length is 13 residues. DNA of the CDR3: TGTGCCAGCAGCCGTGGGCAGGGAGAGACCCAGTACTTC. It translates to CASSRGQGETQYF.

This clonotype was seen once. The V and J genes are TRBV18 and TRBJ1-1, with D possibly TRBD1 on 6 matching bases. The V gene's germline CDR1 is KGHSH and CDR2 LQKENI. This CDR3 has 14 residues. V was cut by 3 bases and J by 5 bases, with 13 bases left in between. The chain's CDR3 is CASSPRTDNTEAFF. As DNA, the CDR3 is TGTGCCAGCTCACCTCGGACAGATAATACTGAAGCTTTCTTT.

This clonotype came up a few times. This rearrangement joins TRBV11-2 to TRBJ2-1; the D call may be TRBD1 or TRBD2 (12 bases each). Trimming cost V 1 base and J 7 bases, with 32 bases left between them. Germline V gene lookup returns CDR1 SGHAT and CDR2 FQNNGV. This CDR3 comprises 21 residues. As DNA, the CDR3 is TGTGCCAGCAGCTTAGTCCCGGGACAGGGGGCTAGCGGGAGGGCGGTAAATGAGCAGTTCTTC. Its protein is CASSLVPGQGASGRAVNEQFF.

This clonotype was recorded a few times. The chain couples TRBV5-1 to TRBJ2-3, with D possibly being TRBD2 (5 bases). Germline V gives CDR1 SGHRS, CDR2 YFSETQ. Trimming cost V 4 bases and J 14 bases, with 17 bases left between them. The CDR3 extends over 12 amino acids. DNA for the CDR3: TGCGCCAGCAGCCCGGACGGGGTGACTCCGTATTTT. Its protein is CASSPDGVTPYF.

The genes are TRBV7-9 and TRBJ1-1; TRBD1 is a possible D gene (5 bases). Trimming removed 1 base at V and 7 bases at J, with 7 bases between. CDR1 SEHNR and CDR2 FQNEAQ come from the germline V gene (reference sequence). The length of the CDR3 is 12 residues. CDR3 region: CASSLGGYEAFF. In nucleotides, the CDR3 is TGTGCCAGCAGCTTAGGGGGGTATGAAGCTTTCTTT.

The chain carries TRBV10-3 and TRBJ2-3; TRBD2 might be the D (6 bases). The CDR3 is 14 residues long. Trimming stripped 8 bases from V and 2 bases from J, with 14 bases between. Germline CDR1 is ENHRY and CDR2 is SYGVKD. The CDR3 reads CAIRKRRDTDTQYF. The CDR3 nucleotides read TGTGCCATCCGTAAGCGGAGGGACACAGATACGCAGTATTTT.

In this sample, this clonotype turned up once. Germline is not matched at one junction end, which may reflect a read error. The rearrangement links TRBV6-1 to TRBJ2-1; D ambiguous. The CDR3 is made up of 12 amino acids. The germline V gene has CDR1 MNHNS and CDR2 SASEGT. The CDR3 sequence: CASSLTGDEHFF. The CDR3 bases are TGTGCCAGCAGTCTCACGGGCGATGAGCATTTCTTC.

This clonotype was picked up many times. This chain uses TRBV27 with TRBJ2-5; 9 nucleotides line up with TRBD1. CDR1 MNHEY and CDR2 SMNVEV come from the germline V gene (reference sequence). The ends lost 6 bases at V and 7 bases at J; junction bases unmatched: 9. The CDR3 extends over 14 amino acids. The CDR3 region is CASRYDRGDGTQYF. DNA for the CDR3: TGTGCCAGCAGATACGACAGGGGGGACGGGACCCAGTACTTC.

This clonotype appeared many times. The chain combines TRBV5-5 with TRBJ2-1; D uncertain. V lost 0 bases to trimming and J lost 6 bases, with 13 bases between them. Germline V lookup: CDR1 SGHKS, CDR2 YYEKEE (reference sequence). CDR3 length: 15 residues. This chain's CDR3 is CASSLGSPRSNEQFF. The CDR3 bases are TGTGCCAGCAGCTTGGGAAGCCCGAGGTCCAATGAGCAGTTCTTC.